The sequence of this TCR beta chain was determined in a study of post-analysis software for immune sequencing data. Background on the study: The study covered relapsing-remitting, secondary progressive and progressive-relapsing courses of multiple sclerosis. Broader study findings: Strong same-batch co-clustering of samples appeared with F measure clustering. Multiple sclerosis patients showed significantly lower normalized Chao1 diversity than controls did. Higher frequency in patients than in controls was seen for several TRBV segments, with TRBV5-6, TRBV5-1 and TRBV20-1 among them.

In regard to this clonotype: Antigen specificity is unknown.

Incorporated into the TCR beta cDNA libraries were unique molecular identifiers, which served to reduce PCR and sequencing biases. The authors obtained roughly 550,000 cDNA molecules from around 0.96 to 9.9 million T cells. TCRdb processed the PCR reads anew with MiXCR; each CDR3 protein has one entry. Found here are about 430,000 distinct CDR3 sequences, 39% of them singletons; the top ten hold less than 8%. The CDR3 spans 14 residues. The V and J ends lost 5 bases and 7 bases respectively, with 18 bases between them. The germline gives CDR1 SGHRS, CDR2 YFSETQ. The clonotype was recovered from a girl aged 2 to 10 with multiple sclerosis. The V call is TRBV5-1, the J call TRBJ1-2; perhaps TRBD1 as D (6 bases). Sample: blood. The CDR3 coding sequence is TGCGCCAGCAGGAACAGGGTCGGCGTTTTTGGCTACACCTTC. Translation: CASRNRVGVFGYTF.